A single sample is the source of the 7 T cell receptor beta chains below, sequenced in a study of T cells expressing NK-cell markers. Using the 5' RACE reads, TCRdb records one entry per CDR3 protein without DNA. The sample totals approximately 550,000 distinct CDR3 sequences. Sequenced sample: blood T cells: a sorted CD56 or NKG2C T cell subset, CD4+ or CD8+ T cells, or bulk PBMC T cells (not recorded which). Receptors were obtained from a man younger than 35 in good health.

V gene TRBV24-1 combines with J gene TRBJ2-1. CDR3 length equals 15 residues. Germline V gene lookup returns CDR1 KGHDR and CDR2 SFDVKD. This CDR3 is CATSDLMESNNEQFF.

The V gene is TRBV6-1, the J gene TRBJ2-3; as DNA is missing, the TRBD1 call by TCRdb cannot be tested. This CDR3 spans 13 amino acids. Germline V CDR1 and CDR2: MNHNS, SASEGT. The CDR3 here is CASMGQGSDTQYF.

V is TRBV3-1 and J is TRBJ2-2. The germline V gene has CDR1 LGHDT and CDR2 YNNKEL (reference sequence). The CDR3 sequence is 13 residues long. The chain's CDR3 is CASSQSETGELFF. Full variable domain (missing parts from reference TRBV3-1 and TRBJ2-2): DTAVSQTPKYLVTQMGNDKSIKCEQNLGHDTMYWYKQDSKKFLKIMFSYNNKELIINETVPNRFSPKSPDKAHLNLHINSLELGDSAVYFCASSQSETGELFFGEGSRLTVL.

The rearrangement links TRBV15 to TRBJ1-2; TCRdb's assignment of TRBD1 cannot be checked, as there is no DNA. The germline V gene encodes CDR1 LNHNV and CDR2 YYDKDF (reference sequence). The CDR3 has 12 amino acids. CDR3 residues: CATSLPQGDHTF.

The genes are TRBV13 and TRBJ2-1; no DNA is available, so the TRBD2 call from TCRdb remains unchecked. CDR1 is PRHDT, CDR2 FYEKMQ, per germline (reference sequence). This CDR3 has 16 residues. The CDR3 spells CASSPLPGLDINEQFF.

The rearrangement uses TRBV5-4 and TRBJ2-1; without DNA, the TCRdb call of TRBD2 cannot be checked. This CDR3 has 15 amino acids. Per the germline V gene, CDR1 is SGHNT and CDR2 is YYREEE (reference sequence). The CDR3: CASSLASGRTMRQFF.

The rearrangement joins TRBV11-2 to TRBJ2-1; TCRdb calls TRBD1, which cannot be checked without DNA. Looked up from germline, CDR1 is SGHAT and CDR2 is FQNNGV. CDR3 length: 13 residues. The chain's CDR3 is CASSSGGRDIQFF.